The rows below give T cell receptor beta chains drawn from one sample of a study of T-cell memory formation after mild COVID-19. TCRdb fed the 5' RACE reads into MiXCR, producing one record per CDR3 protein. The sample holds hundreds of thousands of distinct CDR3 sequences, approximately 16% seen once. The specimen sequenced was PBMCs or a T cell subset sorted from them (not recorded which). Every receptor here comes from a man aged 18 to 35 who had mild COVID-19 (a few samples of this study predate the infection). Cell type and time point are not known. The CDR3 runs from the conserved cysteine through the conserved F or W. A D gene is named only where the DNA matches it firmly. The listing skips clone size in some rows; elsewhere it reads once, few, many or a size class.

D gene: -; J gene: TRBJ2-2; clone size: -; V gene: TRBV6-2/TRBV6-3; CDR3 protein: CASSLRDGPNTGELFF; CDR3 DNA: TGTGCCAGCAGTCTTCGGGACGGACCGAACACCGGGGAGCTGTTTTTT
D gene: TRBD2; J gene: TRBJ2-5; clone size: -; V gene: TRBV7-6; CDR3 protein: CASSLLGGGPPGETQYF; CDR3 DNA: TGTGCCAGCAGCTTACTCGGGGGGGGCCCTCCGGGAGAGACCCAGTACTTC
D gene: -; J gene: TRBJ2-5; clone size: many; V gene: TRBV12-3/TRBV12-4; CDR3 protein: CASSLARETQYF; CDR3 DNA: TGTGCCAGCAGTTTGGCCCGAGAGACCCAGTACTTC
D gene: -; J gene: TRBJ1-4; clone size: few; V gene: TRBV20-1; CDR3 protein: CSAPWRDNNEKLFF; CDR3 DNA: TGCAGTGCCCCTTGGAGGGACAATAATGAAAAACTGTTTTTT
D gene: -; J gene: TRBJ1-1; clone size: -; V gene: TRBV4-2; CDR3 protein: CASSQGVRLTLNTEAFF; CDR3 DNA: TGTGCCAGCAGCCAAGGGGTGCGCTTGACACTCAACACTGAAGCTTTCTTT
D gene: -; J gene: TRBJ2-7; clone size: few; V gene: TRBV6-2/TRBV6-3; CDR3 protein: CAGGGGDYEQYF; CDR3 DNA: TGTGCCGGGGGCGGCGGGGACTACGAGCAGTACTTC
D gene: -; J gene: TRBJ1-4; clone size: -; V gene: TRBV5-4; CDR3 protein: CASSKPGTSNEKLFF; CDR3 DNA: TGTGCCAGCAGTAAACCCGGGACAAGTAATGAAAAACTGTTTTTT
D gene: TRBD1; J gene: TRBJ1-1; clone size: few; V gene: TRBV7-6; CDR3 protein: CASSLSTGANTEAFF; CDR3 DNA: TGTGCCAGCAGCTTATCGACAGGGGCGAACACTGAAGCTTTCTTT
D gene: -; J gene: TRBJ2-2; clone size: few; V gene: TRBV9; CDR3 protein: CASSVTGHSNTGELFF; CDR3 DNA: TGTGCCAGCAGCGTTACGGGACACAGCAACACCGGGGAGCTGTTTTTT
D gene: -; J gene: TRBJ2-2; clone size: -; V gene: TRBV6-5; CDR3 protein: CASRLYTGELFF; CDR3 DNA: TGTGCCAGCAGACTTTACACCGGGGAGCTGTTTTTT
D gene: -; J gene: TRBJ1-1; clone size: -; V gene: TRBV5-1; CDR3 protein: CASSLGWVNTEAFF; CDR3 DNA: TGCGCCAGCAGCTTGGGTTGGGTTAACACTGAAGCTTTCTTT
D gene: -; J gene: TRBJ1-3; clone size: few; V gene: TRBV20-1; CDR3 protein: CSARAPQLSGNTIYF; CDR3 DNA: TGCAGTGCTAGAGCCCCCCAGTTATCTGGAAACACCATATATTTT
D gene: -; J gene: TRBJ2-2; clone size: -; V gene: TRBV12-3/TRBV12-4; CDR3 protein: CASSLGDTNTGELFF; CDR3 DNA: TGTGCCAGCAGTTTAGGAGACACCAACACCGGGGAGCTGTTTTTT
D gene: -; J gene: TRBJ2-4; clone size: few; V gene: TRBV7-9; CDR3 protein: CASSLVRDAKNIQYF; CDR3 DNA: TGTGCCAGCAGCTTAGTCAGGGATGCCAAAAACATTCAGTACTTC
D gene: TRBD1; J gene: TRBJ1-5; clone size: -; V gene: TRBV6-2/TRBV6-3; CDR3 protein: CASSGQGLQPQHF; CDR3 DNA: TGTGCCAGCAGTGGACAGGGTTTGCAGCCCCAGCATTTT
D gene: TRBD2; J gene: TRBJ2-7; clone size: few; V gene: TRBV6-5; CDR3 protein: CASGIAGPYEQYF; CDR3 DNA: TGTGCCAGCGGGATAGCGGGGCCCTACGAGCAGTACTTC
D gene: -; J gene: TRBJ2-3; clone size: -; V gene: TRBV5-1; CDR3 protein: CASSWGAGTDTQYF; CDR3 DNA: TGCGCCAGCAGCTGGGGGGCCGGGACAGATACGCAGTATTTT
D gene: TRBD1; J gene: TRBJ1-6; clone size: few; V gene: TRBV2; CDR3 protein: CASKAGGNNSPLHF; CDR3 DNA: TGTGCCAGCAAGGCAGGGGGGAATAATTCACCCCTCCACTTT
D gene: TRBD2; J gene: TRBJ2-3; clone size: many; V gene: TRBV5-1; CDR3 protein: CASSPRTSPDTQYF; CDR3 DNA: TGCGCCAGCAGCCCGCGGACTAGCCCGGATACGCAGTATTTT
D gene: -; J gene: TRBJ2-2; clone size: few; V gene: TRBV5-1; CDR3 protein: CASSGANSNTGELFF; CDR3 DNA: TGCGCCAGCAGCGGAGCAAATTCGAACACCGGGGAGCTGTTTTTT
D gene: -; J gene: TRBJ2-7; clone size: few; V gene: TRBV21-1; CDR3 protein: CASSKFGGADEQYF; CDR3 DNA: TGTGCCAGCAGCAAGTTCGGGGGTGCCGACGAGCAGTACTTC
D gene: -; J gene: TRBJ2-3; clone size: few; V gene: TRBV5-1; CDR3 protein: CASSWTGSPTDTQYF; CDR3 DNA: TGCGCCAGCAGCTGGACGGGCTCCCCCACAGATACGCAGTATTTT
D gene: -; J gene: TRBJ2-5; clone size: -; V gene: TRBV15; CDR3 protein: CATSRGGSQETQYF; CDR3 DNA: TGTGCCACCAGCAGAGGGGGGTCCCAAGAGACCCAGTACTTC
D gene: TRBD1; J gene: TRBJ1-2; clone size: many; V gene: TRBV6-6; CDR3 protein: CAISVGGDGYTF; CDR3 DNA: TGTGCCATCTCCGTAGGGGGCGATGGCTACACCTTC
D gene: -; J gene: TRBJ1-5; clone size: -; V gene: TRBV11-2; CDR3 protein: CASSLGDKWREPQHF; CDR3 DNA: TGTGCCAGCAGCTTAGGGGACAAGTGGCGTGAGCCCCAGCATTTT
D gene: -; J gene: TRBJ2-5; clone size: few; V gene: TRBV12-3/TRBV12-4; CDR3 protein: CASRLGPPQETQYF; CDR3 DNA: TGTGCCAGCAGATTGGGGCCTCCGCAAGAGACCCAGTACTTC
D gene: -; J gene: TRBJ2-3; clone size: many; V gene: TRBV5-1; CDR3 protein: CASRGPTLNTDTQYF; CDR3 DNA: TGCGCCAGCAGGGGACCTACTCTAAACACAGATACGCAGTATTTT
D gene: -; J gene: TRBJ1-4; clone size: few; V gene: TRBV11-2; CDR3 protein: CASRRGLGEKLFF; CDR3 DNA: TGTGCCAGCCGCAGGGGCCTGGGTGAAAAACTGTTTTTT
D gene: -; J gene: TRBJ2-3; clone size: -; V gene: TRBV5-1; CDR3 protein: CASSLDTSSYTQYF; CDR3 DNA: TGCGCCAGCAGCTTGGATACTAGCTCCTATACGCAGTATTTT
D gene: TRBD1; J gene: TRBJ2-4; clone size: few; V gene: TRBV15; CDR3 protein: CATSRTRDRVNIQYF; CDR3 DNA: TGTGCCACCAGCAGAACTCGGGACAGGGTGAACATTCAGTACTTC
D gene: TRBD2; J gene: TRBJ2-2; clone size: -; V gene: TRBV6-6; CDR3 protein: CASSYLFGQMSGGASNGELFF; CDR3 DNA: TGTGCCAGCAGTTACTTGTTCGGACAGATGAGCGGGGGGGCCTCGAACGGGGAGCTGTTTTTT
D gene: TRBD2; J gene: TRBJ2-7; clone size: -; V gene: TRBV20-1; CDR3 protein: CSARDHLAGVYAYEQYF; CDR3 DNA: TGCAGTGCTAGAGATCACCTAGCGGGGGTCTACGCCTACGAGCAGTACTTC
D gene: -; J gene: TRBJ2-1; clone size: few; V gene: TRBV11-2; CDR3 protein: CASSLDLANEQFF; CDR3 DNA: TGTGCCAGCAGCTTAGACCTAGCGAATGAGCAGTTCTTC
D gene: TRBD1; J gene: TRBJ2-2; clone size: -; V gene: TRBV14; CDR3 protein: CASSQDRGYTGELFF; CDR3 DNA: TGTGCCAGCAGCCAAGACAGGGGGTACACCGGGGAGCTGTTTTTT
D gene: -; J gene: TRBJ1-1; clone size: -; V gene: TRBV6-5; CDR3 protein: CASSYSRQTLAFF; CDR3 DNA: TGTGCCAGCAGTTACTCGAGACAAACGCTGGCTTTCTTT
D gene: -; J gene: TRBJ2-6; clone size: -; V gene: TRBV25-1; CDR3 protein: CASSSPGTGANVLTF; CDR3 DNA: TGTGCCAGCAGTTCTCCCGGGACGGGGGCCAACGTCCTGACTTTC
D gene: TRBD1; J gene: TRBJ2-2; clone size: many; V gene: TRBV7-9; CDR3 protein: CAGGTGNTGELFF; CDR3 DNA: TGTGCCGGGGGGACAGGGAACACCGGGGAGCTGTTTTTT
D gene: -; J gene: TRBJ2-1; clone size: -; V gene: TRBV27; CDR3 protein: CASSWVSGGEQFF; CDR3 DNA: TGTGCCAGCAGTTGGGTTAGCGGTGGCGAGCAGTTCTTC
D gene: -; J gene: TRBJ1-1; clone size: few; V gene: TRBV9; CDR3 protein: CASSVVGGGTEAFF; CDR3 DNA: TGTGCCAGCAGCGTAGTCGGGGGAGGCACTGAAGCTTTCTTT
D gene: -; J gene: TRBJ2-3; clone size: -; V gene: TRBV11-2; CDR3 protein: CASIASATDTQYF; CDR3 DNA: TGTGCCAGCATAGCATCAGCTACAGATACGCAGTATTTT
D gene: -; J gene: TRBJ2-7; clone size: few; V gene: TRBV20-1; CDR3 protein: CSAREGRQERYEQYF; CDR3 DNA: TGCAGTGCTAGAGAGGGGAGGCAGGAAAGATACGAGCAGTACTTC
D gene: -; J gene: TRBJ2-3; clone size: -; V gene: TRBV5-1; CDR3 protein: CASSVPGISDTQYF; CDR3 DNA: TGCGCCAGCAGCGTCCCAGGGATATCTGATACGCAGTATTTT
D gene: -; J gene: TRBJ2-3; clone size: large; V gene: TRBV7-6; CDR3 protein: CASSYTSTDTQYF; CDR3 DNA: TGTGCCAGCAGCTACACTAGCACAGATACGCAGTATTTT
D gene: -; J gene: TRBJ1-2; clone size: -; V gene: TRBV5-5; CDR3 protein: CASGRHGYTF; CDR3 DNA: TGTGCCAGCGGCAGGCATGGCTACACCTTC
D gene: -; J gene: TRBJ2-7; clone size: few; V gene: TRBV20-1; CDR3 protein: CSARSGAYEQYF; CDR3 DNA: TGCAGTGCTAGGTCAGGGGCCTACGAGCAGTACTTC
D gene: -; J gene: TRBJ1-1; clone size: -; V gene: TRBV20-1; CDR3 protein: CSAWPQTTEAFF; CDR3 DNA: TGCAGTGCTTGGCCACAGACAACCGAAGCTTTCTTT
D gene: TRBD2; J gene: TRBJ2-1; clone size: few; V gene: TRBV9; CDR3 protein: CASSAKTSGGAHEQFF; CDR3 DNA: TGTGCCAGCAGCGCAAAAACTAGCGGGGGGGCTCATGAGCAGTTCTTC
D gene: TRBD2; J gene: TRBJ2-3; clone size: -; V gene: TRBV2; CDR3 protein: CASSGAGATTDTQYF; CDR3 DNA: TGTGCCAGCAGTGGAGCGGGGGCGACGACGGATACGCAGTATTTT
D gene: -; J gene: TRBJ2-3; clone size: many; V gene: TRBV4-3; CDR3 protein: CASSWGTDTQYF; CDR3 DNA: TGCGCCAGCAGTTGGGGCACAGATACGCAGTATTTT
D gene: TRBD2; J gene: TRBJ2-3; clone size: -; V gene: TRBV12-3/TRBV12-4; CDR3 protein: CASSPASGGPEDTQYF; CDR3 DNA: TGTGCCAGCAGTCCCGCTAGCGGGGGGCCTGAAGATACGCAGTATTTT
D gene: TRBD2; J gene: TRBJ2-1; clone size: few; V gene: TRBV6-6; CDR3 protein: CASSYGLIAGWNEQFF; CDR3 DNA: TGTGCCAGCAGCTACGGGTTGATAGCGGGGTGGAATGAGCAGTTCTTC
D gene: -; J gene: TRBJ1-4; clone size: few; V gene: TRBV7-9; CDR3 protein: CASSVQGNKGKLFF; CDR3 DNA: TGTGCCAGCAGCGTCCAGGGGAACAAGGGAAAACTGTTTTTT
D gene: TRBD1; J gene: TRBJ2-3; clone size: few; V gene: TRBV25-1; CDR3 protein: CASSRQGSTDTQYF; CDR3 DNA: TGTGCCAGCAGTAGACAGGGGAGCACAGATACGCAGTATTTT
D gene: -; J gene: TRBJ2-7; clone size: -; V gene: TRBV12-3/TRBV12-4; CDR3 protein: CASSVQEKIYEQYF; CDR3 DNA: TGTGCCAGCAGTGTACAGGAGAAGATCTACGAGCAGTACTTC
D gene: -; J gene: TRBJ1-1; clone size: -; V gene: TRBV14; CDR3 protein: CASSPLGHMNTEAFF; CDR3 DNA: TGTGCCAGCAGTCCCCTTGGGCACATGAACACTGAAGCTTTCTTT
D gene: TRBD1; J gene: TRBJ2-3; clone size: few; V gene: TRBV5-1; CDR3 protein: CASSLGGQGATDTQYF; CDR3 DNA: TGCGCCAGCAGCTTGGGGGGACAGGGGGCGACAGATACGCAGTATTTT